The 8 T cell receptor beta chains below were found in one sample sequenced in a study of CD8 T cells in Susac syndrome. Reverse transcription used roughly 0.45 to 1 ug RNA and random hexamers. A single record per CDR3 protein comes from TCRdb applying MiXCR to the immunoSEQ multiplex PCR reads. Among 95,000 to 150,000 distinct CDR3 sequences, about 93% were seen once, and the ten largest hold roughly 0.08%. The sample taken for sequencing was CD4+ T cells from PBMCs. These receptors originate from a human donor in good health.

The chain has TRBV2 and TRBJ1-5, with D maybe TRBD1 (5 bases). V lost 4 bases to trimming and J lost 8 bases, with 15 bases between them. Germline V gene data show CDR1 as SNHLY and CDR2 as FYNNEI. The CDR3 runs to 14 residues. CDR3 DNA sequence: TGTGCCAGCAGTGGGGGACTACGTGGGGAGCCCCAGCATTTT. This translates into CASSGGLRGEPQHF. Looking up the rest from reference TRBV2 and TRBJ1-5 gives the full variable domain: EPEVTQTPSHQVTQMGQEVILRCVPISNHLYFYWYRQILGQKVEFLVSFYNNEISEKSEIFDDQFSVERPDGSNFTLKIRSTKLEDSAMYFCASSGGLRGEPQHFGDGTRLSIL.

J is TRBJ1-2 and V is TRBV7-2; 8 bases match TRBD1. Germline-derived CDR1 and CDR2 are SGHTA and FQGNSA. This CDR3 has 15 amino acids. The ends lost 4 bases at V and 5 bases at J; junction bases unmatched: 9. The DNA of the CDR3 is TGTGCCAGCAGCTCCCGACAGGGGAGTTCTTATGGCTACACCTTC. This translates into CASSSRQGSSYGYTF.

This chain's CDR3 is CASSLEGFPNYGYTF. For the CDR3, the DNA is TGTGCCAGTAGCCTGGAGGGCTTCCCTAACTATGGCTACACCTTC. The gene calls are TRBV19 and TRBJ1-2, with D uncertain. This CDR3 has 15 amino acids. Germline values: CDR1 LNHDA, CDR2 SQIVND (reference sequence). V lost 6 bases, J lost 0 bases, and 14 bases lay in between.

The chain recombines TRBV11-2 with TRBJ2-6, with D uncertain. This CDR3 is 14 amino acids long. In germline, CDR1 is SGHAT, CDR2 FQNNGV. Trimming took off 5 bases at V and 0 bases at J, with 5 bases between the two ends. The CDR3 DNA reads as TGTGCCAGCAGCCTATTCTCTGGGGCCAACGTCCTGACTTTC. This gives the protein CASSLFSGANVLTF.

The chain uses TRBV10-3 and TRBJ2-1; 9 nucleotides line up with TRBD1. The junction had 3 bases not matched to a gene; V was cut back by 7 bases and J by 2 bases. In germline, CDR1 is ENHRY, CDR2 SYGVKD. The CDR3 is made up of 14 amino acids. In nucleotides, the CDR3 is TGTGCCATCAATACAGGGGGCGCCTACAATGAGCAGTTCTTC. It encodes CAINTGGAYNEQFF.

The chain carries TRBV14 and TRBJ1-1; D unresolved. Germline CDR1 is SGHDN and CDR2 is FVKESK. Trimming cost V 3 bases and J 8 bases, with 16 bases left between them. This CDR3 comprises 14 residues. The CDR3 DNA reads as TGTGCCAGCAGCCATAGAGGACGGTGGACCGAAGCTTTCTTT. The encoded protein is CASSHRGRWTEAFF.

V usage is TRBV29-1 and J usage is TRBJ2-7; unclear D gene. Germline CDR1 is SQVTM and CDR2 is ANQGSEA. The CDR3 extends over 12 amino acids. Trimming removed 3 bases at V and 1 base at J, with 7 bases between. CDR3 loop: CSVDKDSYEQYF. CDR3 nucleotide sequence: TGCAGCGTTGATAAGGATTCCTACGAGCAGTACTTC.

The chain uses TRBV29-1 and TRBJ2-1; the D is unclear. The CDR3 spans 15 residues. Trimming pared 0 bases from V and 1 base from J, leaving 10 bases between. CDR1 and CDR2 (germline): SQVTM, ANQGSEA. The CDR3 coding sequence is TGCAGCGTTGAAGAACGTCGAAAATCCTACAATGAGCAGTTCTTC. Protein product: CSVEERRKSYNEQFF.